The rows below give T cell receptor beta chains drawn from one sample of a study of technical replicates of blood from four donors. Using immunoSEQ multiplex PCR, the repertoire was profiled, and TCRdb retains in-frame clones only, with some absent. The data contain around 79,000 clones, around 92% of them singletons. Source material: T cells isolated from PBMCs. Source of these receptors: a human donor in good health. Some clones in this sample may be carry-over from other donors' samples. Each CDR3 is given with its conserved first and last residue. Fields, in order: J gene, clone size, D gene, V gene, CDR3 protein, CDR3 DNA. The D gene is left open where the match is weak. Size values are once, few and many counts, or a class for expanded clones, and some rows have none.

j_call: TRBJ1-2; clone_size: NA; d_call: TRBD1; v_call: TRBV19; cdr3_aa: CASSRQGSYGYTF; cdr3_nt: TGTGCCAGTAGTAGACAGGGGAGCTATGGCTACACCTTC
j_call: TRBJ2-7; clone_size: NA; d_call: TRBD2; v_call: TRBV6-1; cdr3_aa: CASSVSGRSSYEQYF; cdr3_nt: TGTGCCAGCAGTGTCAGCGGGAGAAGTTCCTACGAGCAGTACTTC
j_call: TRBJ2-3; clone_size: NA; d_call: NA; v_call: TRBV19; cdr3_aa: CASSIPAREPDTQYF; cdr3_nt: TGTGCCAGTAGTATCCCAGCTCGGGAGCCAGATACGCAGTATTTT
j_call: TRBJ2-1; clone_size: once; d_call: NA; v_call: TRBV5-4; cdr3_aa: CASSFTSGVSNEQFF; cdr3_nt: TGTGCCAGCAGCTTTACATCAGGGGTATCAAATGAGCAGTTCTTC
j_call: TRBJ2-7; clone_size: NA; d_call: TRBD1; v_call: TRBV11-2; cdr3_aa: CASSLEGRDRVYEQYF; cdr3_nt: TGTGCCAGCAGCTTAGAAGGTCGGGACAGGGTCTACGAGCAGTACTTC
j_call: TRBJ2-1; clone_size: NA; d_call: NA; v_call: TRBV2; cdr3_aa: CASSQPQGRGVYNEQFF; cdr3_nt: TGTGCCAGCAGTCAACCACAGGGGCGGGGTGTATACAATGAGCAGTTCTTC
j_call: TRBJ1-2; clone_size: NA; d_call: TRBD1; v_call: TRBV30; cdr3_aa: CAWTGTDYGYTF; cdr3_nt: TGTGCCTGGACCGGGACAGACTATGGCTACACCTTC
j_call: TRBJ2-3; clone_size: NA; d_call: NA; v_call: TRBV4-1; cdr3_aa: CASSQDHGGDTQYF; cdr3_nt: TGCGCCAGCAGCCAAGATCACGGGGGTGATACGCAGTATTTT
j_call: TRBJ1-3; clone_size: NA; d_call: TRBD1; v_call: TRBV28; cdr3_aa: CASRLGQRVGNTIYF; cdr3_nt: TGTGCCAGCAGGTTGGGACAGAGGGTTGGAAACACCATATATTTT
j_call: TRBJ1-2; clone_size: NA; d_call: NA; v_call: TRBV4-3; cdr3_aa: CASSQEGGRAYGYTF; cdr3_nt: TGCGCCAGCAGCCAAGAAGGAGGCAGAGCCTATGGCTACACCTTC
j_call: TRBJ2-1; clone_size: NA; d_call: TRBD2; v_call: TRBV7-3; cdr3_aa: CASRPHGGVDEQFF; cdr3_nt: TGTGCCAGCAGGCCACACGGGGGGGTCGATGAGCAGTTCTTC
j_call: TRBJ2-6; clone_size: NA; d_call: NA; v_call: TRBV6-1; cdr3_aa: CAGSRAGANVLTF; cdr3_nt: TGTGCCGGTAGCAGGGCCGGGGCCAACGTCCTGACTTTC
j_call: TRBJ2-5; clone_size: NA; d_call: NA; v_call: TRBV27; cdr3_aa: CASSLGGGSQSSQYF; cdr3_nt: TGTGCCAGCAGTTTAGGAGGAGGCTCGCAATCGTCCCAGTACTTC
j_call: TRBJ2-1; clone_size: NA; d_call: NA; v_call: TRBV13; cdr3_aa: CASSISEYSSEQFF; cdr3_nt: TGTGCCAGCAGCATTAGCGAATATTCATCTGAGCAGTTCTTC
j_call: TRBJ2-7; clone_size: NA; d_call: NA; v_call: TRBV19; cdr3_aa: CATCPVGGSHEQYF; cdr3_nt: TGTGCCACATGCCCTGTGGGGGGAAGCCACGAGCAGTACTTC
j_call: TRBJ2-5; clone_size: once; d_call: NA; v_call: TRBV27; cdr3_aa: CASSLSAGWEETQYF; cdr3_nt: TGTGCCAGCAGTTTATCGGCAGGATGGGAAGAGACCCAGTACTTC
j_call: TRBJ2-6; clone_size: NA; d_call: TRBD2; v_call: TRBV5-6; cdr3_aa: CASSFGASGASGANVLTF; cdr3_nt: TGTGCCAGCAGCTTTGGGGCTAGCGGAGCTTCTGGGGCCAACGTCCTGACTTTC
j_call: TRBJ2-7; clone_size: NA; d_call: NA; v_call: TRBV28; cdr3_aa: CASRSTDYEQYF; cdr3_nt: TGTGCCAGCAGATCGACAGATTACGAGCAGTACTTC
j_call: TRBJ1-1; clone_size: NA; d_call: TRBD1; v_call: TRBV18; cdr3_aa: CASSPGQERRNTEAFF; cdr3_nt: TGTGCCAGCTCACCTGGACAGGAAAGGAGGAACACTGAAGCTTTCTTT
j_call: TRBJ2-5; clone_size: NA; d_call: NA; v_call: TRBV20-1; cdr3_aa: CSPYKEETQYF; cdr3_nt: TGCAGTCCTTATAAGGAGGAGACCCAGTACTTC
j_call: TRBJ2-7; clone_size: NA; d_call: TRBD1; v_call: TRBV7-9; cdr3_aa: CASSFLWAGQGTYEQYF; cdr3_nt: TGTGCCAGCAGCTTCCTTTGGGCGGGACAGGGCACTTACGAGCAGTACTTC
j_call: TRBJ2-7; clone_size: NA; d_call: NA; v_call: TRBV7-2; cdr3_aa: CASSLDPGREEEQYF; cdr3_nt: TGTGCCAGCAGCTTAGACCCCGGGAGAGAGGAAGAGCAGTACTTC
j_call: TRBJ2-7; clone_size: NA; d_call: NA; v_call: TRBV5-1; cdr3_aa: CASRQGGGMVYEQYF; cdr3_nt: TGCGCCAGCAGGCAGGGGGGCGGGATGGTGTACGAGCAGTACTTC
j_call: TRBJ2-2; clone_size: NA; d_call: TRBD2; v_call: TRBV4-3; cdr3_aa: CASSQAPSGTSTGELFF; cdr3_nt: TGCGCCAGCAGCCAAGCCCCTAGCGGGACTAGCACCGGGGAGCTGTTTTTT
j_call: TRBJ2-1; clone_size: NA; d_call: NA; v_call: TRBV9; cdr3_aa: CASRGGATSNEQFF; cdr3_nt: TGTGCCAGCAGGGGTGGGGCCACGAGCAATGAGCAGTTCTTC
j_call: TRBJ2-5; clone_size: NA; d_call: NA; v_call: TRBV28; cdr3_aa: CASSFIETQYF; cdr3_nt: TGTGCCAGCAGTTTCATCGAGACCCAGTACTTC
j_call: TRBJ2-1; clone_size: once; d_call: TRBD2; v_call: TRBV27; cdr3_aa: CASSLLLAGGPRNEQFF; cdr3_nt: TGTGCCAGCAGTTTATTGCTAGCGGGAGGGCCAAGGAATGAGCAGTTCTTC
j_call: TRBJ2-1; clone_size: NA; d_call: NA; v_call: TRBV29-1; cdr3_aa: CSVGGFGGRNEQFF; cdr3_nt: TGCAGCGTTGGCGGATTCGGAGGGAGGAATGAGCAGTTCTTC
j_call: TRBJ1-2; clone_size: NA; d_call: TRBD1; v_call: TRBV27; cdr3_aa: CASSLGQGVGGYTF; cdr3_nt: TGTGCCAGCAGTTTGGGACAGGGGGTAGGTGGCTACACCTTC
j_call: TRBJ1-5; clone_size: NA; d_call: TRBD1; v_call: TRBV27; cdr3_aa: CATGTGNVQPQHF; cdr3_nt: TGTGCCACCGGGACAGGGAACGTCCAGCCCCAGCATTTT
j_call: TRBJ2-7; clone_size: NA; d_call: NA; v_call: TRBV27; cdr3_aa: CASSLRWGRAYEQYF; cdr3_nt: TGTGCCAGCAGCTTAAGATGGGGCAGGGCCTACGAGCAGTACTTC
j_call: TRBJ2-1; clone_size: NA; d_call: NA; v_call: TRBV28; cdr3_aa: CASSLVGGAPYNEQFF; cdr3_nt: TGTGCCAGCAGTTTAGTGGGGGGTGCTCCTTACAATGAGCAGTTCTTC
j_call: TRBJ1-1; clone_size: NA; d_call: NA; v_call: TRBV7-9; cdr3_aa: CASTQGGGAFF; cdr3_nt: TGTGCCAGCACCCAAGGGGGTGGAGCTTTCTTT
j_call: TRBJ2-2; clone_size: NA; d_call: NA; v_call: TRBV28; cdr3_aa: CASSSGGDTGELFF; cdr3_nt: TGTGCCAGCAGTTCTGGCGGGGACACCGGGGAGCTGTTTTTT
j_call: TRBJ2-3; clone_size: NA; d_call: NA; v_call: TRBV6-5; cdr3_aa: CASNTQASTDTQYF; cdr3_nt: TGTGCCAGCAATACTCAGGCTAGCACAGATACGCAGTATTTT
j_call: TRBJ1-1; clone_size: NA; d_call: NA; v_call: TRBV6-5; cdr3_aa: CASSCWRVEVTEAFF; cdr3_nt: TGTGCCAGCAGTTGCTGGCGGGTCGAGGTCACTGAAGCTTTCTTT
j_call: TRBJ2-1; clone_size: NA; d_call: NA; v_call: TRBV6-6; cdr3_aa: CASSYEGREIDNEQFF; cdr3_nt: TGTGCCAGCAGTTACGAGGGTCGGGAGATTGACAATGAGCAGTTCTTC
j_call: TRBJ1-2; clone_size: NA; d_call: NA; v_call: TRBV28; cdr3_aa: CASSFYGYNGYTF; cdr3_nt: TGTGCCAGCAGTTTTTACGGGTATAATGGCTACACCTTC
j_call: TRBJ2-5; clone_size: once; d_call: TRBD2; v_call: TRBV9; cdr3_aa: CASSGNGLAQETQYF; cdr3_nt: TGTGCCAGCAGCGGAAACGGACTAGCCCAAGAGACCCAGTACTTC
j_call: TRBJ1-2; clone_size: NA; d_call: TRBD1; v_call: TRBV28; cdr3_aa: CASSFTGTGASYTF; cdr3_nt: TGTGCCAGCAGTTTTACCGGGACAGGGGCAAGCTACACCTTC
j_call: TRBJ2-5; clone_size: NA; d_call: NA; v_call: TRBV7-2; cdr3_aa: CASSLGRGHVIQETQYF; cdr3_nt: TGTGCCAGCAGCTTAGGGAGGGGGCATGTCATCCAAGAGACCCAGTACTTC
j_call: TRBJ2-5; clone_size: NA; d_call: NA; v_call: TRBV30; cdr3_aa: CAWSVLVVETQYF; cdr3_nt: TGTGCCTGGAGTGTACTAGTGGTGGAGACCCAGTACTTC
j_call: TRBJ1-2; clone_size: NA; d_call: NA; v_call: TRBV29-1; cdr3_aa: CSVLRGENGYTF; cdr3_nt: TGCAGCGTTCTGCGTGGGGAGAATGGCTACACCTTC
j_call: TRBJ2-1; clone_size: NA; d_call: TRBD1; v_call: TRBV19; cdr3_aa: CASSKGQGYNEQFF; cdr3_nt: TGTGCCAGTAGTAAAGGACAGGGCTACAATGAGCAGTTCTTC
j_call: TRBJ1-2; clone_size: NA; d_call: NA; v_call: TRBV27; cdr3_aa: CASSPQGYYGYTF; cdr3_nt: TGTGCCAGCAGTCCGCAGGGCTACTATGGCTACACCTTC
j_call: TRBJ1-2; clone_size: NA; d_call: NA; v_call: TRBV5-4; cdr3_aa: CASSLSGAQFSYGYTF; cdr3_nt: TGTGCCAGCAGCTTGAGTGGGGCCCAGTTCTCCTATGGCTACACCTTC
j_call: TRBJ1-5; clone_size: NA; d_call: NA; v_call: TRBV5-1; cdr3_aa: CASSLDRFNQPQHF; cdr3_nt: TGCGCCAGCAGCCTAGACAGGTTTAATCAGCCCCAGCATTTT
j_call: TRBJ2-3; clone_size: NA; d_call: TRBD2; v_call: TRBV11-2; cdr3_aa: CASSLSGSGPDTQYF; cdr3_nt: TGTGCCAGCAGCTTAAGCGGGAGCGGTCCAGATACGCAGTATTTT
j_call: TRBJ1-1; clone_size: NA; d_call: NA; v_call: TRBV2; cdr3_aa: CAIQSNTEAFF; cdr3_nt: TGTGCCATTCAGTCGAACACTGAAGCTTTCTTT
j_call: TRBJ2-7; clone_size: NA; d_call: TRBD1; v_call: TRBV19; cdr3_aa: CASSITPGGYEQYF; cdr3_nt: TGTGCCAGTAGTATTACCCCAGGGGGCTACGAGCAGTACTTC
j_call: TRBJ2-2; clone_size: NA; d_call: TRBD2; v_call: TRBV18; cdr3_aa: CASSPKAGVGNTGELFF; cdr3_nt: TGTGCCAGCTCACCAAAAGCGGGAGTAGGTAACACCGGGGAGCTGTTTTTT
j_call: TRBJ1-2; clone_size: NA; d_call: NA; v_call: TRBV28; cdr3_aa: CASSYPGRGTYGYTF; cdr3_nt: TGTGCCAGCAGCTACCCCGGTAGGGGGACCTATGGCTACACCTTC